Presented here are 12 T cell receptor beta chains from one specimen sequenced in a study of cytomegalovirus exposure and HLA in healthy donors (dated by TCRdb to 2016 to 2017). Receptor libraries were prepared by the immunoSEQ multiplex PCR assay. The multiplex PCR relied on a mix of 60 forward primers for TCR Vbeta segments and 13 reverse primers for TCR Jbeta segments. As stored in TCRdb, this immuneACCESS dataset retains in-frame rearrangements with V and J assigned. A fraction of the clones does not appear; measured against another copy, unresolved V genes explain less than half of the discrepancy, and the remainder lacks a known reason. The sample data list more than 90,000 clones, and under 85% of these were observed just once. The top ten hold around 5% of the sample. The sequencing sample was made of PBMCs. Every receptor here comes from a man aged 30-40 years in good health and CMV-seropositive.

This clone was counted between two and nine times. V usage is TRBV27 and J usage is TRBJ2-5; 9 positions match TRBD1. The CDR3 has 15 amino acids. The germline gives CDR1 MNHEY, CDR2 SMNVEV (reference sequence). The V segment lost 5 bases and the J segment 4 bases; nucleotides outside the gene matches: 8. CDR3 protein: CASSPRQGGGETQYF. CDR3 in DNA: TGTGCCAGCAGTCCGAGACAGGGGGGTGGAGAGACCCAGTACTTC.

This chain connects TRBV5-5 to TRBJ2-1; D might be TRBD2 (5 bases). This CDR3 contains 14 residues. With 0 bases removed from V and 8 bases from J, the gap between germline ends came to 12 bases. CDR1 and CDR2 from the germline V gene are SGHKS and YYEKEE (reference sequence). CDR3 in amino acids: CASSLVGLGDEQFF. DNA for the CDR3: TGTGCCAGCAGCTTGGTCGGACTTGGGGATGAGCAGTTCTTC.

The chain combines TRBV19 with TRBJ2-3; maybe TRBD1 (6 bases). Germline assignment: CDR1 LNHDA and CDR2 SQIVND (reference sequence). There are 16 residues in the CDR3. V was trimmed by 3 bases and J by 7 bases, leaving 20 bases between them. CDR3 region: CASSIFVQGPLNTQYF. Here the CDR3 DNA reads TGTGCCAGTAGTATCTTTGTACAGGGCCCTTTGAATACGCAGTATTTT.

The rearrangement links TRBV9 to TRBJ2-2; D unresolved. The CDR3 length is 14 residues. Trimming left V 1 base short and J 0 bases short, with 4 bases between. Germline CDR1 reads SGDLS; CDR2 reads YYNGEE. DNA for the CDR3: TGTGCCAGCAGCGTACACACGAACACCGGGGAGCTGTTTTTT. It is translated as CASSVHTNTGELFF. Supplemented by reference TRBV9 and TRBJ2-2, the full variable domain reads DSGVTQTPKHLITATGQRVTLRCSPRSGDLSVYWYQQSLDQGLQFLIQYYNGEERAKGNILERFSAQQFPDLHSELNLSSLELGDSALYFCASSVHTNTGELFFGEGSRLTVL.

The chain links TRBV11-1 to TRBJ2-1, with 7 bases matching TRBD1. Unmatched junction bases numbered 6, after V lost 2 bases and J lost 2 bases. This CDR3 contains 16 residues. The V gene's germline CDR1 is SGHAT and CDR2 FQDESV (reference sequence). As DNA, the CDR3 is TGTGCCAGCAGCTTAACAGACAGGGCGACCTACAATGAGCAGTTCTTC. Residues: CASSLTDRATYNEQFF.

The gene calls are TRBV27 and TRBJ2-5; D is unresolved. The V gene lost 4 bases and the J gene lost 2 bases, with 20 bases spanning the gap. The CDR3 consists of 17 residues. The germline V gene encodes CDR1 MNHEY and CDR2 SMNVEV (reference sequence). CDR3 region: CASSSIFVSGLQETQYF. CDR3 DNA sequence: TGTGCCAGCAGTTCGATTTTTGTGTCAGGTCTGCAAGAGACCCAGTACTTC.

V is TRBV5-1 and J is TRBJ1-1; 12 bases are shared with TRBD1. V gave up 4 bases and J gave up 3 bases; unmatched junction bases: 13. Germline loops: CDR1 SGHRS, CDR2 YFSETQ. This CDR3 comprises 18 residues. The CDR3 sequence: CASSLTVGRDRGHTEAFF. The CDR3, as DNA: TGCGCCAGCAGCCTTACCGTCGGCCGGGACAGGGGGCACACTGAAGCTTTCTTT.

The V and J genes are TRBV4-2 and TRBJ2-1, with 10 bases aligning to TRBD1. This CDR3 region has 16 residues. The germline CDR1 and CDR2 sequences are LGHNA and YNFKEQ. J gave up 7 bases and V 0 bases, and 6 bases lay outside the gene matches. The CDR3 region has the DNA TGTGCCAGCAGCCAAGATCGGACAGGGGGTTGGAATGAGCAGTTCTTC. This gives the protein CASSQDRTGGWNEQFF.

The chain couples TRBV7-8 to TRBJ1-4; D is uncertain. The CDR3 covers 13 residues. Germline loops: CDR1 SGHVS, CDR2 FQNEAQ. The V and J ends lost 3 bases and 5 bases respectively, with 7 bases between them. DNA for the CDR3: TGTGCCAGCAGCTTTGCGAGAAATGAAAAACTGTTTTTT. As protein: CASSFARNEKLFF.

This clone turned up a few times. The J gene is TRBJ2-2, the V gene TRBV28; 7 bases are a match to TRBD2. Looked up from germline, CDR1 is MDHEN and CDR2 is SYDVKM. Losses at the gene ends were 4 bases for V and 4 bases for J; bases not matched to a gene: 21. The CDR3 has 20 residues. For the CDR3, the DNA is TGTGCCAGCAGTTCAAACTTAAGCGGGATGGTCGGGCGGCGCACCGGGGAGCTGTTTTTT. Protein product: CASSSNLSGMVGRRTGELFF.

This clone was found once. This chain links TRBV29-1 with TRBJ2-7; D possibly corresponds to TRBD1 (5 bases). Germline V gives CDR1 SQVTM, CDR2 ANQGSEA. This CDR3 has 13 amino acids. With 3 bases removed from V and 6 bases from J, the gap between germline ends came to 15 bases. The CDR3 nucleotides are TGCAGCGTTGAGACTTCCTCAGGGTCCGAGCAGTACTTC. Amino acid sequence: CSVETSSGSEQYF.

In nucleotides, the CDR3 is TGTGCCAGCAGTGAAGCCCTCTACGGGAGGCCCCAGCATTTT. Residues: CASSEALYGRPQHF. The chain has TRBV6-1 and TRBJ1-5, with D uncertain. The germline V gene encodes CDR1 MNHNS and CDR2 SASEGT. The CDR3 loop spans 14 amino acids. Trimming left V 0 bases short and J 9 bases short, with 12 bases between.